This passage covers 14 T cell receptor beta chains from one sample sequenced in a study of T cell changes during pregnancy in multiple sclerosis. Sequencing was performed with immunoSEQ multiplex PCR; in TCRdb, only in-frame clones are kept and a portion is missing. The data contain some 29,000 clones, around nine tenths of them singletons. The source was CD8+ T cells from peripheral blood mononuclear cells, collected before pregnancy. All receptors come from a female donor with multiple sclerosis, enrolled in a pregnancy study.

This chain links TRBV4-3 with TRBJ2-7; 8 bases match TRBD2. This CDR3 is 15 amino acids long. Trimming removed 0 bases from V and 3 bases from J; junction bases left unmatched: 4. In germline, CDR1 is LGHNA, CDR2 YSLEER. The CDR3 nucleotides read TGCGCCAGCAGCCAAGATTTTAGCGGGAACTACGAGCAGTACTTC. It encodes CASSQDFSGNYEQYF.

The chain is built from TRBV27 and TRBJ2-1, with unresolved D. Germline loops: CDR1 MNHEY, CDR2 SMNVEV (reference sequence). Trimming stripped 0 bases from V and 2 bases from J, with 2 bases between. CDR3 length: 13 amino acids. DNA for the CDR3: TGTGCCAGCAGTTTATCCACCTACAATGAGCAGTTCTTC. Protein product: CASSLSTYNEQFF.

The rearrangement joins TRBV28 to TRBJ2-7, with D perhaps matching TRBD1 (6 bases). V was cut by 4 bases and J by 4 bases, with 17 bases left in between. From germline, CDR1 is MDHEN and CDR2 SYDVKM. The CDR3 has 15 amino acids. CDR3 nucleotides: TGTGCCAGCAGTTCTCCGAGGACAGCGATATACGAGCAGTACTTC. Translated: CASSSPRTAIYEQYF.

V usage is TRBV29-1 and J usage is TRBJ2-7; D might be TRBD2 (5 bases). The CDR3 totals 11 residues. V was trimmed by 3 bases and J by 3 bases, leaving 6 bases between them. Germline CDR1 SQVTM, CDR2 ANQGSEA. DNA of the CDR3: TGCAGCGTTGATGAGGGCTACGAGCAGTACTTC. Encoded protein: CSVDEGYEQYF.

The CDR3 reads CASSPWDSQNYGYTF. CDR3 nucleotides: TGTGCCAGCAGTCCATGGGACAGCCAGAACTATGGCTACACCTTC. The chain uses TRBV27 and TRBJ1-2; 7 nucleotides align to TRBD1. The CDR3 sequence is 15 residues long. Germline CDR1 MNHEY, CDR2 SMNVEV (reference sequence). V lost 5 bases, J lost 2 bases, and 8 bases stayed unmatched.

This clone was observed once. The chain recombines TRBV6-4 with TRBJ2-1; 8 nucleotides match TRBD2. The CDR3 is 14 amino acids. The germline gives CDR1 MRHNA, CDR2 SNTAGT. J gave up 8 bases and V 4 bases, and 7 bases lay outside the gene matches. The CDR3 here is CASSVAGSRDEQFF. The CDR3 DNA reads TGTGCCAGCAGTGTAGCGGGATCAAGGGATGAGCAGTTCTTC.

The chain employs TRBV19 and TRBJ1-4; a possible D gene is TRBD1 (6 bases). The CDR3 contains 17 residues. Germline V gives CDR1 LNHDA, CDR2 SQIVND (reference sequence). V was clipped by 2 bases and J by 8 bases, with 21 bases between them. CDR3 DNA sequence: TGTGCCAGTAGTATACTCAATCCGGGACACTCGGTGGAAAAACTGTTTTTT. It encodes CASSILNPGHSVEKLFF.

This clone came up a few times. The chain couples TRBV27 to TRBJ2-2, with unresolved D. Germline loops: CDR1 MNHEY, CDR2 SMNVEV (reference sequence). This CDR3 comprises 15 residues. The V and J ends lost 3 bases and 5 bases respectively, with 13 bases between them. CDR3 nucleotides: TGTGCCAGCAGTTTGGCCCGATCCAGGACCGGGGAGCTGTTTTTT. Translation gives CASSLARSRTGELFF.

The chain carries TRBV11-3 and TRBJ1-3; D ambiguous. Trimming pared 5 bases from V and 2 bases from J, leaving 19 bases between. The length of the CDR3 is 17 residues. CDR1 is SGHNT, CDR2 YENEEA, per germline. This CDR3 reads CASSPREGAEAGNTIYF. The DNA for the CDR3 is TGTGCCAGCAGCCCCCGGGAGGGAGCGGAGGCTGGAAACACCATATATTTT.

On this clone itself: One end of the junction is discordant with germline, which a read error may explain. V is TRBV7-9 and J is TRBJ2-1, with D unclear. CDR1 is SEHNR and CDR2 is FQNEAQ in the germline V gene (reference sequence). The CDR3 contains 13 residues. The CDR3 loop is CASSLASSREEFF. In nucleotides, the CDR3 is TGTGCCAGCAGCTTAGCATCGTCGCGTGAGGAGTTCTTC.

Only one count was recorded for this clone. This chain links TRBV27 with TRBJ1-5, with D tentatively TRBD1 (6 bases). Trimming pared 2 bases from V and 0 bases from J, leaving 8 bases between. Germline CDR1 MNHEY, CDR2 SMNVEV (reference sequence). The CDR3 extends over 15 amino acids. CDR3 nucleotide sequence: TGTGCCAGCAGTTTACGACAGGATAGCAATCAGCCCCAGCATTTT. Translated, it gives CASSLRQDSNQPQHF.

This chain joins TRBV18 and TRBJ2-1; 9 bases are shared with TRBD1. The J segment lost 1 base and the V segment lost 3 bases, leaving 7 bases of the junction unmatched. Germline V lookup: CDR1 KGHSH, CDR2 LQKENI. The CDR3 covers 17 residues. DNA of the CDR3: TGTGCCAGCTCACCTTGGGACAGGGCCACTTCCTACAATGAGCAGTTCTTC. Its translation is CASSPWDRATSYNEQFF.

About this clone itself: A much bigger clone sits one base away, suggesting this may be a read error. The chain uses TRBV6-1 and TRBJ1-4; 9 bases agree with TRBD1. This CDR3 is built from 14 residues. The germline V gene encodes CDR1 MNHNS and CDR2 SASEGT. Trimming cost V 4 bases and J 7 bases; bases outside gene matches: 4. The CDR3: CASSGRTGVEKLFF. Written as DNA, the CDR3 is TGTGCCAGCAGTGGCAGGACAGGGGTTGAAAAACTGTTTTTT.

The rearrangement links TRBV27 to TRBJ1-2, with 9 bases lining up with TRBD1. J lost 0 bases, V lost 6 bases, and 8 bases had no gene match. Germline CDR1 and CDR2: MNHEY and SMNVEV (reference sequence). The CDR3 totals 16 residues. The DNA of the CDR3 is TGTGCCAGCAGCCCTAGGACAGGGGCGACTAACTATGGCTACACCTTC. It encodes CASSPRTGATNYGYTF.